The rows below give T cell receptor beta chains drawn from one sample of a study of T-cell reconstitution after alpha-beta-depleted transplantation in children. Each CDR3 protein gets one entry after TCRdb re-called the PCR reads with MiXCR. Of about 1,000,000 distinct CDR3 sequences in the sample, about 30% were seen once. The sequences come from PBMCs, mostly from graft donor cells, collected 360 days after TCRalphabeta/CD19-depleted stem cell transplant. These receptors were obtained from a boy less than two years old who had a stem cell transplant for SCID, so the T cells may come from the graft donor. Each CDR3 is given with its conserved first and last residue. D genes are given only for firm matches. Clone size, where shown, is once, few, many, or a class for clones that have expanded.

cdr3_nt cdr3_aa j_call v_call clone_size d_call
TGTGCCAGCAGCTTAGCCCGAACAGGGACGGACTACGAGCAGTACTTC CASSLARTGTDYEQYF TRBJ2-7 TRBV7-8 - -
TGCGCCAGCAGCTTTGAGACAGGGTACACTGAAGCTTTCTTT CASSFETGYTEAFF TRBJ1-1 TRBV5-1 - TRBD1
TGTGCCAGCAGCCCCCTGGCGGCCTTATACAATGAGCAGTTCTTC CASSPLAALYNEQFF TRBJ2-1 TRBV11-2 few -
TGCAGTGCTAGAGATCAGCCGAACACTGAAGCTTTCTTT CSARDQPNTEAFF TRBJ1-1 TRBV20-1 few -
TGTGCCAGCAGTTACGGACCGGCGAGGTCACCCCTCCACTTT CASSYGPARSPLHF TRBJ1-6 TRBV6-5 - -
TGTGCCATCAGTCCAGGGGACGGGCGGGATGAGCAGTTCTTC CAISPGDGRDEQFF TRBJ2-1 TRBV10-3 few -
TGCAGTGCTTTAGCGGTAACCTCCTACAATGAGCAGTTCTTC CSALAVTSYNEQFF TRBJ2-1 TRBV20-1 - -
TGCGCCAGCAGCTTGGCCATGCCCGCCCAAGAGACCCAGTACTTC CASSLAMPAQETQYF TRBJ2-5 TRBV5-1 - -
TGTGCCAGCAGCCAAGATCGAGACCGGCCCTATAGCCTCCACAATGAGCAGTTCTTC CASSQDRDRPYSLHNEQFF TRBJ2-1 TRBV4-2 - -
TGCAGTGCCCTCCCGGGGGCCGTCTCCTACGAGCAGTACTTC CSALPGAVSYEQYF TRBJ2-7 TRBV20-1 - -
TGTGCCAGCAGCCACGTGCCTACCGAGCAGTACTTC CASSHVPTEQYF TRBJ2-7 TRBV2 few -
TGTGCCAGCAGCATAAGACGGGGGCTAGCGGGGAACCACCAAGAGACCCAGTACTTC CASSIRRGLAGNHQETQYF TRBJ2-5 TRBV11-1 - TRBD2
TGTGCCAGCAGCGTTAGCGGGGGGGCCGGGTACGAGCAGTACTTC CASSVSGGAGYEQYF TRBJ2-7 TRBV9 - TRBD2
TGTGCCTCGAGGGTGGCGGGGGGAGGCACAGATACGCAGTATTTT CASRVAGGGTDTQYF TRBJ2-3 TRBV6-1 few TRBD2
TGTGCCATCACTCGCTCGCCGACAGATACGCAGTATTTT CAITRSPTDTQYF TRBJ2-3 TRBV10-3 - -
TGCAGTGCTAGATGGGACAGAAATCAGCCCCAGCATTTT CSARWDRNQPQHF TRBJ1-5 TRBV20-1 few TRBD1
TGCAGTGCTGCTCCGGGACTAGCGGGGGGTCAAGAGACCCAGTACTTC CSAAPGLAGGQETQYF TRBJ2-5 TRBV20-1 few TRBD2
TGCGCCAGCAGCCAAGCAAGTATAAGGACAGGGGGGTCCTACGAGCAGTACTTC CASSQASIRTGGSYEQYF TRBJ2-7 TRBV4-1 - TRBD1
TGTGCCAGCAGTCAACACGGGACTAGCGGGGGGAGCACAGATACGCAGTATTTT CASSQHGTSGGSTDTQYF TRBJ2-3 TRBV12-3/TRBV12-4 - TRBD2
TGTGCCAGCAGCCAACGGGACAGTTTTAACTACGAGCAGTACTTC CASSQRDSFNYEQYF TRBJ2-7 TRBV7-6 - TRBD1
TGTGCCAGCAGTGGACTAGCGGGGGGCCGGATTACAGATACGCAGTATTTT CASSGLAGGRITDTQYF TRBJ2-3 TRBV12-3/TRBV12-4 - TRBD2
TGCGCCAGCAGTGGAGGGGGGCCCCAAGAGACCCAGTACTTC CASSGGGPQETQYF TRBJ2-5 TRBV10-1 few -
TGTGCCAGCAGTGAAGTTTTAGCGGGGGTCTACAATGAGCAGTTCTTC CASSEVLAGVYNEQFF TRBJ2-1 TRBV6-1 few TRBD2
TGCAGTGCCCGGGGGGCAAATCAGCCCCAGCATTTT CSARGANQPQHF TRBJ1-5 TRBV20-1 - -
TGTGCCAGCAGTTCCCCGACTAGAATAGGGAGGGATGAGCAGTTCTTC CASSSPTRIGRDEQFF TRBJ2-1 TRBV6-5 few TRBD2
TGTGCCAGCACCACCAGTCGGGCGGGGGGCCCAGATACGCAGTATTTT CASTTSRAGGPDTQYF TRBJ2-3 TRBV6-1 few TRBD2
TGTGCCAGCAGTGAAACAGGGGAGGAAGAAAAACTGTTTTTT CASSETGEEEKLFF TRBJ1-4 TRBV25-1 - TRBD1
TGTGCCTGGAGTGTAAGGGGGACAAGTAAGCAGTATTTT CAWSVRGTSKQYF TRBJ2-3 TRBV30 few -
TGCGCCAGCAGCTTGCCCACAGGGGCCCTGACAGATACGCAGTATTTT CASSLPTGALTDTQYF TRBJ2-3 TRBV5-1 few TRBD1
TGTGCCAGCAGCGTAGTATCAGGGGAGCTGGAGACCCAGTACTTC CASSVVSGELETQYF TRBJ2-5 TRBV9 - -
TGTGCCAGCAGTTACTACCCCTTTATCGGACTAGACTACAATGAGCAGTTCTTC CASSYYPFIGLDYNEQFF TRBJ2-1 TRBV6-5 - TRBD2
TGTGCCAGCAGCTTAGATAGCGTGATCTTTCCCAATGAGCAGTTCTTC CASSLDSVIFPNEQFF TRBJ2-1 TRBV7-6 - -
TGTGCCAGCAGCTCTTACCTGGATATAATTAGCACAGATACGCAGTATTTT CASSSYLDIISTDTQYF TRBJ2-3 TRBV5-5 - -
TGCGCCAGCAGCCATCTAGCGGGAGCTTCGTACGAGCAGTACTTC CASSHLAGASYEQYF TRBJ2-7 TRBV4-1 - TRBD2
TGCGCCAGCAGCCCAATAACAGGCCTCGGGGAGCTGTTTTTT CASSPITGLGELFF TRBJ2-2 TRBV5-1 - -
TGTGCCATCAGTGTCCCCGGGACAGGTGGCGACGAGCAGTACTTC CAISVPGTGGDEQYF TRBJ2-7 TRBV10-3 - TRBD1
TGTGCCAGCAGCTTAGGCCGGGACAGTCCAAACCTCAATGAGCAGTTCTTC CASSLGRDSPNLNEQFF TRBJ2-1 TRBV7-9 - TRBD1
TGTGCCAGCAGTCCTTTCAGGGAAGGGGGTCAGCCCCAGCATTTT CASSPFREGGQPQHF TRBJ1-5 TRBV6-1 once -
TGCGCCAGCAGCCTCCCGGGGGGCAAAGGGACTGAAGCTTTCTTT CASSLPGGKGTEAFF TRBJ1-1 TRBV4-1 - -
TGCAGTGCTAGTAAACTAGCGGAGACCCAGTACTTC CSASKLAETQYF TRBJ2-5 TRBV20-1 few TRBD2
TGTGCCAGCGGATTTCCGGGACTTAACGCGAACACCGGGGAGCTGTTTTTT CASGFPGLNANTGELFF TRBJ2-2 TRBV9 - -
TGTGCCACCAGCAGGGGTGGGGCAGGGGGCATTGAGCAGTTCTTC CATSRGGAGGIEQFF TRBJ2-1 TRBV15 - TRBD1
TGCAGCGCCCGGGACTCGTTCTCCTACGAGCAGTACTTC CSARDSFSYEQYF TRBJ2-7 TRBV29-1 few -
TGTGCCAGCAGCGTACGGCCGGGGACAGATACGCAGTATTTT CASSVRPGTDTQYF TRBJ2-3 TRBV9 - -
TGCGCCAGCAGCCACACAGGGACAGGTTCCTACAATGAGCAGTTCTTC CASSHTGTGSYNEQFF TRBJ2-1 TRBV4-1 - TRBD1
TGTGCCAGCAGCGCCGGACTAGCGGGTCCCCAAGAGACCCAGTACTTC CASSAGLAGPQETQYF TRBJ2-5 TRBV5-4 few TRBD2
TGCAGCGTTGGGGGACAGGGGGCTAACGGGGAGCTGTTTTTT CSVGGQGANGELFF TRBJ2-2 TRBV29-1 - TRBD1
TGTGCCAGCTCACTTATTGGACAGGCGGGCTATGGCTACACCTTC CASSLIGQAGYGYTF TRBJ1-2 TRBV18 few TRBD1
TGCAGTGCTCGGGGGACAGGGGAGGGAAACATTCAGTACTTC CSARGTGEGNIQYF TRBJ2-4 TRBV20-1 - TRBD1
TGCGCCAGCAGCTTGGATGGGGGACGGCCAGATACGCAGTATTTT CASSLDGGRPDTQYF TRBJ2-3 TRBV5-1 few -
TGTGCCACCAGCACAGATAGTCAGCCCCAGCATTTT CATSTDSQPQHF TRBJ1-5 TRBV15 - -
TGTGCCAGCAGTCCCAGACGCAGGGGGCGTGAGACCCAGTACTTC CASSPRRRGRETQYF TRBJ2-5 TRBV12-3/TRBV12-4 - TRBD1
TGTGCCAGCAGCCCTGGAGGAGTCGGCTACGAGCAGTACTTC CASSPGGVGYEQYF TRBJ2-7 TRBV7-9 few -